The next 5 T cell receptor beta chains were all read from a single sample in a study of cytomegalovirus exposure and HLA in healthy donors. PCR employed 60 Vbeta and 13 Jbeta primers. The data were produced by immunoSEQ multiplex PCR, yet TCRdb's version contains in-frame clones alone and is incomplete. This sample has some 120,000 clones, with around 80% found just once. Input material: PBMCs. The source is a female donor in good health and CMV-seronegative.

This sequence joins TRBV30 and TRBJ1-6; no reliable D call. V was shortened by 0 bases and J by 0 bases, with 9 bases between the two germline ends. The CDR3 has 16 amino acids. The germline gives CDR1 GTSNPN, CDR2 SVGIG (reference sequence). CDR3 sequence reads: CAWSVLEGSYNSPLHF. CDR3 bases: TGTGCCTGGAGTGTACTTGAGGGCTCCTATAATTCACCCCTCCACTTT.

This chain uses TRBV9 with TRBJ1-2; TRBD1 matches at 9 bases. The CDR3 has 15 amino acids. V lost 5 bases, J lost 0 bases, and 5 bases stayed unmatched. Germline CDR1 reads SGDLS; CDR2 reads YYNGEE. CDR3 nucleotide sequence: TGTGCCAGCAGAGAACAGGGGGCGTCTAACTATGGCTACACCTTC. As protein: CASREQGASNYGYTF.

The rearrangement joins TRBV2 to TRBJ1-4; D may be TRBD1 (5 bases). Trimming removed 6 bases from V and 3 bases from J, with 11 bases in between. From germline, CDR1 is SNHLY and CDR2 FYNNEI. The CDR3 is made up of 14 amino acids. CDR3 in amino acids: CASRSRVANEKLFF. The CDR3, as DNA: TGTGCCAGCAGGTCCAGGGTTGCTAATGAAAAACTGTTTTTT.

This rearrangement joins TRBV7-8 to TRBJ1-1; D is possibly TRBD1 (5 bases). Germline V gene data show CDR1 as SGHVS and CDR2 as FQNEAQ. V was cut by 1 base and J by 3 bases, with 9 bases left in between. The CDR3 is 14 residues long. The CDR3 sequence: CASSLVGDYTEAFF. The CDR3 nucleotides are TGTGCCAGCAGCTTAGTCGGGGACTACACTGAAGCTTTCTTT.

The chain has TRBV5-4 and TRBJ2-2; TRBD2 might be the D (5 bases). This CDR3 has 17 residues. The V end lost 0 bases, the J end lost 2 bases, and 14 bases lay between the germline ends. CDR1 is SGHNT and CDR2 is YYREEE in the germline V gene (reference sequence). CDR3 sequence (DNA): TGTGCCAGCAGCTTGGGACTAACCAAGACAAACACCGGGGAGCTGTTTTTT. It encodes CASSLGLTKTNTGELFF.